This TCR beta chain was profiled in a study of T cell clonality in common variable immunodeficiency. CDR3 length: 13 amino acids. Per the germline V gene, CDR1 is GTSNPN and CDR2 is SVGIG (reference sequence). V was shortened by 7 bases and J by 3 bases, with 15 bases between the two germline ends. Sequencing used immunoSEQ multiplex PCR; TCRdb keeps in-frame clones, though not all of them. The sample gives about 81,000 clones, none seen only once, and the top ten clones hold around 0.8%. This clone was seen many times. The CDR3 end falls 3 residues outside the read, so it is completed with the germline J gene.

The sequence came from a person aged 18-70 years in good health. The chain employs TRBV30 and TRBJ1-2; possibly TRBD1 for D (6 bases). Sequencing was carried out using peripheral blood mononuclear cells. The CDR3 bases that were read are TGTGCCTCTATGGGGGGGCAATACTATGGC. This encodes CASMGGQYYG. In full, the CDR3 is CASMGGQYYGYTF.